Reported below is one T cell receptor (beta chain). Participants reported their clinical history, and cohort assignment relied on those reports. This entry comes from a study of blood T cell repertoires in COVID-19. Sequencing was performed with immunoSEQ multiplex PCR; in TCRdb, only in-frame clones are kept and a portion is missing. The sample consists of almost 250,000 clones, more than 75% of them appearing once. After removal of 5 bases from V and 6 bases from J, the junction contained 12 bases not matched to a gene. CDR1 is SNHLY, CDR2 FYNNEI, per germline. The CDR3 contains 16 residues. Sequencing was carried out using PBMCs or T cells enriched from blood (not recorded which). This chain uses TRBV2 with TRBJ1-5; 8 nucleotides match TRBD1. The sequence was collected from a woman between 50 and 59 years old who had recovered from COVID-19. DNA for the CDR3: TGTGCCAGCAGTTCCGAGACAGGGGCTTCAGGTCAGCCCCAGCATTTT. Translating gives CASSSETGASGQPQHF. The full variable domain, with the rest looked up from reference TRBV2 and TRBJ1-5, is EPEVTQTPSHQVTQMGQEVILRCVPISNHLYFYWYRQILGQKVEFLVSFYNNEISEKSEIFDDQFSVERPDGSNFTLKIRSTKLEDSAMYFCASSSETGASGQPQHFGDGTRLSIL.